These T cell receptor beta chains were read from a single sample in a study of T-cell reconstitution after alpha-beta-depleted transplantation in children. TCRdb passed the PCR reads through MiXCR, listing each CDR3 protein once. The data show around 410,000 distinct CDR3 sequences, with 9.5% to 13% seen just once and 4.5% to 7% held by the top ten. The source material was PBMCs from the stem cell graft donor, sampled from the stem cell graft. These receptors came from a human donor who donated a stem cell graft to a child with acute myeloid leukemia. CDR3s include the opening cysteine and the closing phenylalanine or tryptophan. Fields, in order: CDR3 protein, CDR3 DNA, clone size, J gene, V gene, D gene. The D gene is left open where the match is weak. Size values are once, few and many counts, or a class for expanded clones, and some rows have none.

CDR3: CASSSQGTYYGYTF
DNA: TGTGCCAGCAGCTCCCAGGGGACTTACTATGGCTACACCTTC
size: .
J: TRBJ1-2
V: TRBV7-9
D: .

CDR3: CSARAEGVGTGELFF
DNA: TGCAGTGCTAGAGCTGAGGGAGTTGGCACCGGGGAGCTGTTTTTT
size: many
J: TRBJ2-2
V: TRBV20-1
D: .

CDR3: CSGQGSGGADTQYF
DNA: TGCAGCGGCCAAGGTAGCGGGGGGGCAGATACGCAGTATTTT
size: many
J: TRBJ2-3
V: TRBV29-1
D: TRBD2

CDR3: CASSQGAGFGNTIYF
DNA: TGTGCCAGCAGCCAAGGTGCTGGGTTTGGAAACACCATATATTTT
size: .
J: TRBJ1-3
V: TRBV14
D: .

CDR3: CASSLALGRVTDTQYF
DNA: TGTGCCAGCAGCTTAGCGTTGGGCAGGGTTACAGATACGCAGTATTTT
size: few
J: TRBJ2-3
V: TRBV7-9
D: .

CDR3: CASSQAPTSGGYNEQFF
DNA: TGTGCCAGCAGCCAAGCCCCAACTAGCGGGGGGTACAATGAGCAGTTCTTC
size: .
J: TRBJ2-1
V: TRBV3-1
D: TRBD2

CDR3: CASSALGAENTEAFF
DNA: TGTGCTAGCAGCGCCCTGGGAGCTGAGAACACTGAAGCTTTCTTT
size: .
J: TRBJ1-1
V: TRBV7-7
D: .

CDR3: CASEGPQETQYF
DNA: TGTGCCAGCGAAGGGCCTCAAGAGACCCAGTACTTC
size: .
J: TRBJ2-5
V: TRBV7-9
D: .

CDR3: CASSDRDYGYTF
DNA: TGTGCCAGCTCCGACAGAGACTATGGCTACACCTTC
size: .
J: TRBJ1-2
V: TRBV18
D: .

CDR3: CASSLPTVRNEQFF
DNA: TGTGCCAGCAGCTTACCCACGGTGAGGAATGAGCAGTTCTTC
size: .
J: TRBJ2-1
V: TRBV11-2
D: .

CDR3: CASSLGFLAGNTIYF
DNA: TGTGCCAGCAGCTTAGGGTTCCTCGCTGGAAACACCATATATTTT
size: .
J: TRBJ1-3
V: TRBV7-2
D: .

CDR3: CSAHRVRNNEQFF
DNA: TGCAGTGCTCACAGGGTTCGGAACAATGAGCAGTTCTTC
size: few
J: TRBJ2-1
V: TRBV20-1
D: .